These 21 T cell receptor beta chains share one sample of origin, sequenced in a study of control samples from healthy donors and cancer patients. Some clones are missing from TCRdb's copy, which holds only in-frame ones; the method was immunoSEQ multiplex PCR. This repertoire shows approximately 100,000 clones, 90% found once; its top ten account for 4% to 4.5%. Sequenced material: blood. The receptors stem from a human donor in good health. The donor label of this sample is uncertain.

This chain connects TRBV7-2 to TRBJ1-2; D is unresolved. The germline V gene has CDR1 SGHTA and CDR2 FQGNSA. The CDR3 spans 15 residues. Trimming left V 2 bases short and J 4 bases short, with 14 bases between. CDR3 sequence: CASSLNMIQSYGYTF. The CDR3 DNA reads TGTGCCAGCAGCTTAAATATGATCCAGTCCTATGGCTACACCTTC.

This clone has just a few counts. This chain uses TRBV19 with TRBJ1-5; 7 bases are a match to TRBD1. The CDR3 runs 16 residues. Per germline, CDR1 LNHDA and CDR2 SQIVND (reference sequence). V shed 10 bases and J 0 bases; nucleotides not matched to a gene: 12. CDR3 coding DNA: TGTGCCACCCAAACACCGGGACAGATTAGCAATCAGCCCCAGCATTTT. Residues: CATQTPGQISNQPQHF.

This clone was observed a single time. The J gene is TRBJ2-7, the V gene TRBV29-1; 10 bases align to TRBD1. The germline gives CDR1 SQVTM, CDR2 ANQGSEA. V was pared by 1 base and J by 3 bases, with 3 bases of the junction left unmatched. The length of the CDR3 is 14 residues. The CDR3 sequence: CSVEAGQGFYEQYF. CDR3 in DNA: TGCAGCGTTGAAGCGGGACAGGGGTTCTACGAGCAGTACTTC.

V is TRBV6-5 and J is TRBJ2-3; 8 nucleotides align to TRBD2. Germline V gene data show CDR1 as MNHEY and CDR2 as SVGAGI. The CDR3 is made up of 15 amino acids. The J segment lost 2 bases and the V segment lost 2 bases, leaving 3 bases of the junction unmatched. CDR3 sequence (DNA): TGTGCCAGCAGTTACGGGCGGGGGGACACAGATACGCAGTATTTT. As protein: CASSYGRGDTDTQYF.

The chain joins TRBV5-4 to TRBJ1-2; D perhaps matches TRBD1 (6 bases). With 0 bases removed from V and 4 bases from J, the gap between germline ends came to 10 bases. CDR1 SGHNT and CDR2 YYREEE come from the germline V gene (reference sequence). The CDR3 is made up of 14 amino acids. CDR3 sequence: CASSLDRVGYGYTF. The CDR3, as DNA: TGTGCCAGCAGCTTGGACAGGGTGGGCTATGGCTACACCTTC.

The chain couples TRBV10-3 to TRBJ1-4; 7 bases fit TRBD1. The CDR3 is 15 amino acids. Trimming removed 3 bases from V and 3 bases from J; junction bases left unmatched: 4. Per germline, CDR1 ENHRY and CDR2 SYGVKD. As DNA, the CDR3 is TGTGCCATCAGTGAACAGGGGCAACCTAATGAAAAACTGTTTTTT. Translating gives CAISEQGQPNEKLFF.

The rearrangement uses TRBV5-6 and TRBJ1-2, with D uncertain. Per germline, CDR1 SGHDT and CDR2 YYEEEE. V lost 5 bases, J lost 1 base, and 18 bases lay in between. The CDR3 sequence is 16 residues long. CDR3 loop: CASREETEKINYGYTF. The CDR3, as DNA: TGTGCCAGCAGGGAGGAAACAGAGAAGATTAACTATGGCTACACCTTC.

CDR3 nucleotide sequence: TGTGCCAGTAGTGGTTCCGGGGTACGGGGTCAGCCCCAGCATTTT. Translating it yields CASSGSGVRGQPQHF. The chain combines TRBV19 with TRBJ1-5, with D hard to call. The germline V gene has CDR1 LNHDA and CDR2 SQIVND (reference sequence). With 5 bases removed from V and 6 bases from J, the gap between germline ends came to 17 bases. This CDR3 has 15 amino acids.

J is TRBJ2-4 and V is TRBV19, with 10 bases matching TRBD1. V shed 6 bases, J shed 2 bases, and the junction held 10 bases outside the gene matches. Germline CDR1 LNHDA, CDR2 SQIVND (reference sequence). This CDR3 is built from 17 residues. CDR3 residues: CASSTTGGAGTKNIQYF. CDR3 sequence (DNA): TGTGCCAGTAGCACGACAGGGGGCGCGGGAACCAAAAACATTCAGTACTTC.

The genes are TRBV5-6 and TRBJ2-7; D call uncertain. CDR1 SGHDT and CDR2 YYEEEE come from the germline V gene. The CDR3 has 11 amino acids. Trimming took 4 bases from V and 6 from J, leaving 8 bases between them. CDR3 DNA sequence: TGTGCCAGCAGCGCCGCGGTCGAGCAGTACTTC. Its translation is CASSAAVEQYF.

The CDR3 sequence: CASSPGQVSQPQHF. The CDR3 DNA reads as TGTGCCAGCAGCCCTGGACAGGTCAGTCAGCCCCAGCATTTT. The gene calls are TRBV28 and TRBJ1-5; 7 bases line up with TRBD1. CDR1 MDHEN and CDR2 SYDVKM come from the germline V gene. The CDR3 sequence is 14 residues long. V shed 6 bases, J shed 6 bases, and the junction held 8 bases outside the gene matches.

The chain employs TRBV5-1 and TRBJ1-3; D is undetermined. This CDR3 region has 16 residues. Germline V gene data show CDR1 as SGHRS and CDR2 as YFSETQ. The V end lost 0 bases, the J end lost 4 bases, and 14 bases lay between the germline ends. The CDR3 here is CASSLASYRVGNTIYF. CDR3 sequence (DNA): TGCGCCAGCAGCTTGGCCAGCTACCGTGTCGGAAACACCATATATTTT.

The chain carries TRBV30 and TRBJ2-3, with TRBD2 identical over 11 bases. The CDR3 consists of 16 residues. Trimming cost V 2 bases and J 0 bases; bases outside gene matches: 4. CDR1 GTSNPN and CDR2 SVGIG come from the germline V gene (reference sequence). The CDR3 protein is CAWSYLAGGSTDTQYF. In DNA form, the CDR3 reads TGTGCCTGGAGTTATCTAGCGGGGGGAAGCACAGATACGCAGTATTTT.

Only one count was recorded for this clone. The sample carries other DNA sequences with the same CDR3. The gene calls are TRBV19 and TRBJ2-2, with no clear D. Germline V gives CDR1 LNHDA, CDR2 SQIVND (reference sequence). The CDR3 has 12 residues. Trimming stripped 7 bases from V and 1 base from J, with 4 bases between. The CDR3 coding sequence is TGTGCCAGTACGAAGAACACCGGGGAGCTGTTTTTT. Translation: CASTKNTGELFF. The variable domain in full, with the rest retrieved from reference TRBV19 and TRBJ2-2, is DGGITQSPKYLFRKEGQNVTLSCEQNLNHDAMYWYRQDPGQGLRLIYYSQIVNDFQKGDIAEGYSVSREKKESFPLTVTSAQKNPTAFYLCASTKNTGELFFGEGSRLTVL.

This sequence joins TRBV5-1 and TRBJ1-1; D gene unclear. In germline, CDR1 is SGHRS, CDR2 YFSETQ. Trimming left V 1 base short and J 4 bases short, with 14 bases between. The CDR3 is 15 amino acids. The CDR3 spells CASSLRAARSTEAFF. DNA of the CDR3: TGCGCCAGCAGCTTGAGGGCAGCTCGGTCCACTGAAGCTTTCTTT.

CDR3 in amino acids: CASSDKGHSTSSYGYTF. The CDR3 bases are TGCGCCAGCAGTGATAAGGGACATTCCACTTCTTCCTATGGCTACACCTTC. The chain has TRBV10-2 and TRBJ1-2, with D possibly being TRBD1 (6 bases). This CDR3 has 17 residues. The germline gives CDR1 WSHSY, CDR2 SAAADI. V lost 3 bases and J lost 4, with 21 bases in between.

This clone was found once. The V gene is TRBV11-2, the J gene TRBJ2-6; D call uncertain. The V end lost 5 bases, the J end lost 2 bases, and 10 bases lay between the germline ends. The CDR3 is 15 residues long. Germline assignment: CDR1 SGHAT and CDR2 FQNNGV. The CDR3 DNA reads TGTGCCAGCAGCAATATAAGGACTGGGGCCAACGTCCTGACTTTC. It yields the protein CASSNIRTGANVLTF.

The chain recombines TRBV19 with TRBJ1-5, with TRBD1 matching over 10 bases. Germline lookup yields CDR1 LNHDA and CDR2 SQIVND (reference sequence). The CDR3 totals 15 residues. V was pared by 7 bases and J by 0 bases, with 3 bases of the junction left unmatched. The DNA of the CDR3 is TGTGCCAGTAAGGACAGGGGGTATAGCAATCAGCCCCAGCATTTT. This translates into CASKDRGYSNQPQHF.

The V and J genes are TRBV10-3 and TRBJ1-1, with D perhaps TRBD1 (6 bases). V was cut by 0 bases and J by 10 bases, with 9 bases left in between. This CDR3 is built from 12 residues. CDR1 is ENHRY and CDR2 is SYGVKD in the germline V gene. DNA of the CDR3: TGTGCCATCAGTGAGTCGCAGGGGCGAGCTTTCTTT. As protein: CAISESQGRAFF.

This chain connects TRBV7-3 to TRBJ1-1, with D possibly matching TRBD1 (5 bases). The germline gives CDR1 SGHTA, CDR2 FQGTGA. CDR3 length: 13 amino acids. Deletions cut 5 bases from V and 1 base from J, with 8 bases between. CDR3 nucleotides: TGTGCCAGCAGCGTGACAGCGAACACTGAAGCTTTCTTT. The encoded protein is CASSVTANTEAFF. Complete variable domain (other parts from reference TRBV7-3 and TRBJ1-1): GAGVSQTPSNKVTEKGKYVELRCDPISGHTALYWYRQSLGQGPEFLIYFQGTGAADDSGLPNDRFFAVRPEGSVSTLKIQRTERGDSAVYLCASSVTANTEAFFGQGTRLTVV.

The chain has TRBV7-2 and TRBJ2-1; perhaps TRBD1 as D (6 bases). Per the germline V gene, CDR1 is SGHTA and CDR2 is FQGNSA. The V gene lost 1 base and the J gene lost 9 bases, with 13 bases spanning the gap. The CDR3 runs 14 residues. The CDR3 coding sequence is TGTGCCAGCAGCTTAGACGGACAGTGGGGTGAGCAGTTCTTC. Amino acids: CASSLDGQWGEQFF.